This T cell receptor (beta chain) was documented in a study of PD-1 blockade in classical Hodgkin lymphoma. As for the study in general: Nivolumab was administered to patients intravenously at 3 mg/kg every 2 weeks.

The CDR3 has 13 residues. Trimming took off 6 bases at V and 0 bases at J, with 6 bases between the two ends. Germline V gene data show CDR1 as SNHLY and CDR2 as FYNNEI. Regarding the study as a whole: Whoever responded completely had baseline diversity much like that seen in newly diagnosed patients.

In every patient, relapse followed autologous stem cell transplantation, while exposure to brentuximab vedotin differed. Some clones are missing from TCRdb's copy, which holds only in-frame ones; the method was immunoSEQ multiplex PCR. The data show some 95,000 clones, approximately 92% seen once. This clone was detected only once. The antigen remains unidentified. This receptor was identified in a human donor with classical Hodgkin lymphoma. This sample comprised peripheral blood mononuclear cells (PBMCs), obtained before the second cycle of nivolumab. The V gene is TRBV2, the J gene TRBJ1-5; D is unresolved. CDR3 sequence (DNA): TGTGCCAGCAGAGACGATAGCAATCAGCCCCAGCATTTT. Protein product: CASRDDSNQPQHF.